These 30 T cell receptor beta chains came from one sample sequenced in a study of a mutant IDH1 vaccine in newly diagnosed glioma. Sequenced by immunoSEQ multiplex PCR; TCRdb stores in-frame clones only, minus some. The data contain over 75,000 clones, around 77% of them singletons. The time point: baseline, week 1 (first vaccination visit). This sample's treatment: pre-vaccination baseline after standard-of-care therapy. This material consisted of PBMCs, taken from a glioma patient treated with radiotherapy, temozolomide or both. These receptors came from a man aged 35-49 years with glioma.

This chain connects TRBV10-3 to TRBJ1-5; D might be TRBD1 (5 bases). This CDR3 is 14 amino acids long. Per the germline V gene, CDR1 is ENHRY and CDR2 is SYGVKD. V lost 3 bases, J lost 2 bases, and 8 bases lay in between. The CDR3, as DNA: TGTGCCATCAGTGACGGGGCGGGCAATCAGCCCCAGCATTTT. Its protein product is CAISDGAGNQPQHF.

The J gene is TRBJ2-7, the V gene TRBV4-1; D possibly matches TRBD1 or TRBD2 (6 bases each). Trimming removed 1 base at V and 3 bases at J, with 13 bases between. CDR3 size: 15 residues. The germline CDR1 and CDR2 sequences are MGHRA and YSYEKL. Here the CDR3 reads CASSQAFGGLYEQYF. The CDR3 DNA follows: TGCGCCAGCAGCCAAGCTTTTGGGGGGCTCTACGAGCAGTACTTC.

J is TRBJ2-5 and V is TRBV15, with D maybe TRBD2 (6 bases). CDR1 and CDR2 from the germline V gene are LNHNV and YYDKDF (reference sequence). Trimming took 0 bases from V and 1 from J, leaving 12 bases between them. The CDR3 runs 16 residues. CDR3 amino acids: CATSRDLYGGQETQYF. The CDR3 DNA reads TGTGCCACCAGCAGAGATCTCTACGGGGGCCAAGAGACCCAGTACTTC.

This clone turned up a few times. The chain joins TRBV6-6 to TRBJ1-1; D might be TRBD1 (6 bases). V lost 6 bases and J 5 bases, leaving 13 bases between the germline ends. The CDR3 has 13 residues. CDR1 is MNHNY and CDR2 is SVGAGI in the germline V gene (reference sequence). CDR3 DNA sequence: TGTGCCAGCAGGGGAAAGGGGGTAACTGAAGCTTTCTTT. Its translation: CASRGKGVTEAFF.

The chain combines TRBV19 with TRBJ2-2; D unclear. CDR3 size: 15 residues. Germline CDR1 is LNHDA and CDR2 is SQIVND (reference sequence). The germline V and J ends were trimmed by 4 bases and 3 bases, with 12 bases remaining between them. The CDR3 region has the DNA TGTGCCAGTAGTAATGGGTGGCAGGACACCGGGGAGCTGTTTTTT. It encodes CASSNGWQDTGELFF. The whole variable domain, filled in from reference TRBV19 and TRBJ2-2, reads DGGITQSPKYLFRKEGQNVTLSCEQNLNHDAMYWYRQDPGQGLRLIYYSQIVNDFQKGDIAEGYSVSREKKESFPLTVTSAQKNPTAFYLCASSNGWQDTGELFFGEGSRLTVL.

This chain links TRBV5-1 with TRBJ2-1; possibly TRBD2 for D (5 bases). Trimming stripped 4 bases from V and 0 bases from J, with 14 bases between. CDR1 and CDR2 (germline): SGHRS, YFSETQ. This CDR3 has 16 amino acids. CDR3 protein: CASSVRTGHSYNEQFF. CDR3 DNA sequence: TGCGCCAGCAGCGTTCGGACTGGGCACTCCTACAATGAGCAGTTCTTC.

The chain recombines TRBV5-6 with TRBJ1-1; weak D call: TRBD1 (5 bases). The CDR3 is 15 residues long. Trimming took off 0 bases at V and 2 bases at J, with 11 bases between the two ends. The germline V gene has CDR1 SGHDT and CDR2 YYEEEE. The chain's CDR3 is CASSLGDGVNTEAFF. The DNA for the CDR3 is TGTGCCAGCAGCTTGGGGGACGGGGTTAACACTGAAGCTTTCTTT.

V gene TRBV10-3 combines with J gene TRBJ2-5; 11 bases line up with TRBD1. CDR1 and CDR2 (germline): ENHRY, SYGVKD. The CDR3 runs 14 residues. The trim removed 4 bases at V and 5 bases at J, leaving 3 bases unmatched. The CDR3 DNA is TGTGCCATCAGTGCCGGACAGGGGGCTGAGACCCAGTACTTC. Residues: CAISAGQGAETQYF.

The V and J genes are TRBV10-3 and TRBJ1-1; tentatively, D is TRBD1 (5 bases). V dropped 9 bases and J dropped 2 bases, with 13 bases sitting between them. CDR1 is ENHRY and CDR2 is SYGVKD in the germline V gene. The CDR3 is 13 amino acids. The CDR3 region is CAIHRDPNTEAFF. The CDR3 region has the DNA TGTGCCATACACCGGGACCCCAACACTGAAGCTTTCTTT.

The CDR3 spells CASSRDSTSYEQYF. CDR3 DNA sequence: TGTGCCAGCAGCCGGGACAGCACCTCCTACGAGCAGTACTTC. This chain links TRBV14 with TRBJ2-7, with 7 bases matching TRBD1. The CDR3 has 14 residues. Germline CDR1 is SGHDN and CDR2 is FVKESK. V was pared by 4 bases and J by 0 bases, with 3 bases of the junction left unmatched.

The chain is built from TRBV11-2 and TRBJ2-7, with a possible D match to TRBD2 (6 bases). The CDR3 contains 13 residues. Germline CDR1 is SGHAT and CDR2 is FQNNGV. The V end was cut by 5 bases, the J end by 6 bases, with 14 bases between. The DNA for the CDR3 is TGTGCCAGCAGCCTCCAGACTAGTATCGAGCAGTACTTC. It is translated as CASSLQTSIEQYF.

V is TRBV4-1 and J is TRBJ2-7; 7 bases align to TRBD2. V was clipped by 1 base and J by 3 bases; unmatched bases: 0. This CDR3 is 13 amino acids long. Germline V gene lookup returns CDR1 MGHRA and CDR2 YSYEKL. CDR3 bases: TGCGCCAGCAGCCAAGGGGGGGGCTACGAGCAGTACTTC. It encodes CASSQGGGYEQYF.

The gene calls are TRBV10-3 and TRBJ2-1; D possibly corresponds to TRBD1 (5 bases). Germline V gene lookup returns CDR1 ENHRY and CDR2 SYGVKD. The CDR3 length is 16 residues. Trimming took off 3 bases at V and 0 bases at J, with 12 bases between the two ends. The CDR3 DNA reads as TGTGCCATCAGTGATAGGGGCGGTCGCTCCTACAATGAGCAGTTCTTC. This translates into CAISDRGGRSYNEQFF.

Regarding this clone: Mismatch with germline at one junction end may stem from a read error. V gene TRBV7-7 combines with J gene TRBJ2-2; D tentatively reads TRBD1 or TRBD2 (5 bases each). Germline CDR1 SSHAT, CDR2 FNYEAQ (reference sequence). The CDR3 totals 16 residues. The CDR3 reads CASSLVLGTVPGELFF. The CDR3 nucleotides read TGTGCTAGCAGCTTAGTACTAGGGACGGTACCCGGGGAGCTGTTTTTT.

The V and J genes are TRBV14 and TRBJ2-7; 7 bases are a match to TRBD1. Per the germline V gene, CDR1 is SGHDN and CDR2 is FVKESK. This CDR3 contains 16 residues. V was clipped by 4 bases and J by 4 bases; unmatched bases: 13. The CDR3 loop reads CASSPWTGGILYEQYF. DNA for the CDR3: TGTGCCAGCAGCCCCTGGACAGGCGGAATATTATACGAGCAGTACTTC.

The chain employs TRBV9 and TRBJ1-2; D gene ambiguous. Germline V lookup: CDR1 SGDLS, CDR2 YYNGEE. V was pared by 2 bases and J by 4 bases, with 12 bases between. This CDR3 is 14 amino acids long. The CDR3 loop reads CASSVPGSLYGYTF. In DNA, the CDR3 is TGTGCCAGCAGCGTCCCGGGCTCCCTCTATGGCTACACCTTC. The full variable domain, its missing parts supplied by reference TRBV9 and TRBJ1-2, is DSGVTQTPKHLITATGQRVTLRCSPRSGDLSVYWYQQSLDQGLQFLIQYYNGEERAKGNILERFSAQQFPDLHSELNLSSLELGDSALYFCASSVPGSLYGYTFGSGTRLTVV.

The genes are TRBV19 and TRBJ2-7; no reliable D call. Germline-derived CDR1 and CDR2 are LNHDA and SQIVND (reference sequence). Trimming left V 2 bases short and J 4 bases short, with 9 bases between. This CDR3 has 13 amino acids. Here the CDR3 DNA reads TGTGCCAGTAGTATATCCGCCCAGTACGAGCAGTACTTC. As protein: CASSISAQYEQYF.

The rearrangement uses TRBV29-1 and TRBJ2-1; no firm D call. The CDR3 length is 10 residues. The V gene's germline CDR1 is SQVTM and CDR2 ANQGSEA. V dropped 5 bases and J dropped 6 bases, with 5 bases sitting between them. The CDR3 loop reads CSVWSNEQFF. In DNA form, the CDR3 reads TGCAGCGTTTGGAGCAATGAGCAGTTCTTC.

The chain is built from TRBV7-9 and TRBJ1-3; D not resolved. Between the trimmed V and J ends, which lost 0 bases and 4 bases, there was a span of 13 bases. This CDR3 has 16 residues. The germline V gene encodes CDR1 SEHNR and CDR2 FQNEAQ (reference sequence). CDR3 in amino acids: CASSLAEIGIGNTIYF. For the CDR3, the DNA is TGTGCCAGCAGCTTAGCTGAGATCGGGATAGGAAACACCATATATTTT.

The chain is built from TRBV7-2 and TRBJ2-2, with D maybe TRBD2 (5 bases). V lost 5 bases, J lost 4 bases, and 11 bases lay in between. Per the germline V gene, CDR1 is SGHTA and CDR2 is FQGNSA. This CDR3 is 14 amino acids long. CDR3 sequence (DNA): TGTGCCAGCAGCCCCGGGAAATTCACCGGGGAGCTGTTTTTT. Translated: CASSPGKFTGELFF.

This chain links TRBV30 with TRBJ1-1, with a possible D match to TRBD1 (5 bases). The length of the CDR3 is 16 residues. Germline lookup yields CDR1 GTSNPN and CDR2 SVGIG (reference sequence). The V gene lost 5 bases and the J gene lost 7 bases, with 26 bases spanning the gap. The CDR3 sequence: CAWRGVGVTPGVEAFF. CDR3 DNA sequence: TGTGCCTGGCGGGGGGTAGGGGTGACACCCGGCGTTGAAGCTTTCTTT.

This chain joins TRBV7-2 and TRBJ2-3; D is ambiguous. The length of the CDR3 is 15 residues. Trimming pared 3 bases from V and 3 bases from J, leaving 13 bases between. Germline assignment: CDR1 SGHTA and CDR2 FQGNSA. CDR3 DNA: TGTGCCAGCAGCTTCGCTTGGACCCCAACAGATACGCAGTATTTT. It specifies CASSFAWTPTDTQYF.

This clone was seen a handful of times. The chain uses TRBV5-1 and TRBJ2-7; TRBD1 is a possible D gene (6 bases). CDR1 SGHRS and CDR2 YFSETQ come from the germline V gene. This CDR3 region has 15 residues. With 4 bases removed from V and 0 bases from J, the gap between germline ends came to 14 bases. The CDR3 sequence: CASSVGQGLSYEQYF. The CDR3 DNA follows: TGCGCCAGCAGCGTTGGGCAGGGGCTCTCCTACGAGCAGTACTTC.

The V call is TRBV9, the J call TRBJ2-3; D is ambiguous. The ends were cut back, 0 bases at V and 1 base at J, with 15 bases in the middle. Germline assignment: CDR1 SGDLS and CDR2 YYNGEE. This CDR3 has 17 residues. This CDR3 reads CASSVGPGRGRTDTQYF. The CDR3 nucleotides are TGTGCCAGCAGCGTAGGCCCGGGCCGCGGCCGCACAGATACGCAGTATTTT.

This clone has just a few counts. This chain joins TRBV19 and TRBJ2-7, with 8 bases lining up with TRBD2. The CDR3 totals 14 residues. The V segment lost 8 bases and the J segment 1 base; nucleotides outside the gene matches: 7. Per germline, CDR1 LNHDA and CDR2 SQIVND (reference sequence). The CDR3 sequence is CASGSGRLSYEQYF. The CDR3 region has the DNA TGTGCCAGTGGGAGCGGGAGATTGTCCTACGAGCAGTACTTC.

This clone appeared a single time. V is TRBV6-1 and J is TRBJ2-4; the D is unclear. This CDR3 is 13 amino acids long. The V end lost 8 bases, the J end lost 0 bases, and 8 bases lay between the germline ends. Germline CDR1 is MNHNS and CDR2 is SASEGT. The CDR3 DNA reads TGTGCCAGCTCGGTAATAGCCAAAAACATTCAGTACTTC. Amino acids: CASSVIAKNIQYF.

The chain carries TRBV2 and TRBJ2-1; TRBD1 might be the D (6 bases). The length of the CDR3 is 13 residues. Per germline, CDR1 SNHLY and CDR2 FYNNEI. The V end lost 2 bases, the J end lost 8 bases, and 10 bases lay between the germline ends. Written as DNA, the CDR3 is TGTGCCAGCAGTGAACAGGGGCGCGATGAGCAGTTCTTC. It translates to CASSEQGRDEQFF.

V usage is TRBV5-1 and J usage is TRBJ2-1, with a possible D match to TRBD1 (6 bases). CDR1 is SGHRS, CDR2 YFSETQ, per germline. This CDR3 is built from 14 residues. V was trimmed by 4 bases and J by 6 bases, leaving 14 bases between them. CDR3 loop: CASSLGTTSNEQFF. The CDR3 DNA follows: TGCGCCAGCAGCCTGGGGACAACCTCCAATGAGCAGTTCTTC.

The chain is built from TRBV9 and TRBJ1-6; 11 positions match TRBD1. V shed 4 bases, J shed 7 bases, and the junction held 13 bases outside the gene matches. In germline, CDR1 is SGDLS, CDR2 YYNGEE. This CDR3 contains 18 residues. CDR3 amino acids: CASSPIRDRGSRNSPLHF. For the CDR3, the DNA is TGTGCCAGCAGCCCAATCCGGGACAGGGGGTCTCGGAATTCACCCCTCCACTTT.

The chain joins TRBV4-2 to TRBJ2-3; 9 positions agree with TRBD2. The ends lost 3 bases at V and 4 bases at J; junction bases unmatched: 17. This CDR3 has 19 residues. CDR1 is LGHNA, CDR2 YNFKEQ, per germline. The CDR3 loop is CASSHLFQRGRANPDTQYF. The DNA of the CDR3 is TGTGCCAGCAGCCATCTCTTTCAGCGCGGGAGGGCCAATCCAGATACGCAGTATTTT.